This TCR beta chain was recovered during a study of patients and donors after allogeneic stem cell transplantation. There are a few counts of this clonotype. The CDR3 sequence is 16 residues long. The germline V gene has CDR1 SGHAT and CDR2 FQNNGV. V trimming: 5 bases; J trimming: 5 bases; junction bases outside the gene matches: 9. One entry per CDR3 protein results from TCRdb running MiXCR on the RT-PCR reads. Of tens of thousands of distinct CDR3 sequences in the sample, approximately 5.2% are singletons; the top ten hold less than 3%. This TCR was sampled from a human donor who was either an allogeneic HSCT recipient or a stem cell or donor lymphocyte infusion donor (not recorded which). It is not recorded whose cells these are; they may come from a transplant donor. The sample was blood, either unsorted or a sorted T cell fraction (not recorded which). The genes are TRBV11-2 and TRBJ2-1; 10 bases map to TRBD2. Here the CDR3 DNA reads TGTGCCAGCAGCCCTCCGACTAGCGGGCTTCACAATGAGCAGTTCTTC. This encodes CASSPPTSGLHNEQFF.